Listed below are T cell receptor beta chains from one sample, sequenced in a study of blood T cells in healthy people across ages. TCRdb analysed the 5' RACE reads with MiXCR anew, one entry per CDR3 protein. The table lists approximately 1.5 million distinct CDR3 sequences, 42% of them singletons. Sequencing used blood. The receptors shown here come from a woman aged 18-29 years in good health. Each CDR3 is given without its conserved first and last residue.

>TRBV27|TRBJ2-7
ASKRGQASSYEQY
>TRBV7-6|TRBJ1-2
ANSLGSRDGGYT
>TRBV7-2|TRBJ2-3
ASSLTAGLITDTQY
>TRBV6-2/TRBV6-3|TRBJ2-5
ASTDLPSGSGETQY
>TRBV7-7|TRBJ2-1
ASSFSAGAAYNEQF
>TRBV6-6|TRBJ2-7
ASSNRGFGEQY
>TRBV11-2|TRBJ2-1
ASSLGGHRRDSMSEQF
>TRBV27|TRBJ1-2
ASSLTGSPSYGYT
>TRBV28|TRBJ1-4
AGSRALNEKLF
>TRBV27|TRBJ1-1
ATRRFMNTEAF
>TRBV12-5|TRBJ2-2
ASGLVPGNTGELF
>TRBV20-1|TRBJ2-4
SATEGGDIQY
>TRBV12-3/TRBV12-4|TRBJ2-1
ASCNLPGAPFREQF
>TRBV11-2|TRBJ1-2
ASSSDPRSDYGYT
>TRBV7-6|TRBJ2-1
ASSSEVRTNLGPGQF
>TRBV12-3/TRBV12-4|TRBJ2-7
ASSLGGQGSVYEQY
>TRBV6-6|TRBJ2-3
ASSYSVSWARDTQY
>TRBV6-6|TRBJ1-2
ASNSVKQGSVNYGYT
>TRBV6-2/TRBV6-3|TRBJ2-5
ASSPGQIPGETQY
>TRBV9|TRBJ1-2
VSTRAPPNYGYT
>TRBV24-1|TRBJ2-5
ATSESYQETQY
>TRBV5-1|TRBJ2-5
ASSLGLAAREQETQY
>TRBV10-3|TRBJ2-5
AISESTGETQY
>TRBV27|TRBJ2-7
SSFGTRGVEQY
>TRBV28|TRBJ1-6
ASSLGAYYNSPLH
>TRBV20-1|TRBJ1-1
SATLDRVNTEAF
>TRBV7-2|TRBJ2-1
ASSLGVGPGKF
>TRBV27|TRBJ1-2
ASKGQSHNYGCT
>TRBV2|TRBJ1-2
ASSGHLMGYT
>TRBV15|TRBJ1-2
ATSRDRWPHHPT
>TRBV6-5|TRBJ1-1
ASSSPGQGEAF
>TRBV28|TRBJ2-1
ASLTTGPPAYNEQF
>TRBV20-1|TRBJ2-7
SAVGDFSVEQY
>TRBV12-5|TRBJ1-1
ASGQGRAEAF
>TRBV20-1|TRBJ1-3
SAREDPFSGNTIY
>TRBV27|TRBJ1-2
ASSLLGEEGAYGYT
>TRBV6-2/TRBV6-3|TRBJ1-5
ASTRSGVNQPQH
>TRBV10-3|TRBJ1-1
ASGQNTNTEAF
>TRBV20-1|TRBJ2-2
SARGPPGQHTGELF
>TRBV20-1|TRBJ1-2
SATTGGVFEGNYGYT
>TRBV27|TRBJ2-1
ASSSPSGRASNEQF
>TRBV7-8|.
ASGSFGTGEYEQY
>TRBV28|TRBJ2-4
ASSLWGDNEQY
>TRBV20-1|TRBJ2-1
SAGNPSGSYNEQF
>TRBV9|TRBJ2-5
ASSVEQGETQY
>TRBV11-2|TRBJ1-6
ASSRTGEFSPLH
>TRBV7-6|TRBJ2-3
ASSRNPGSTDTQY
>TRBV18|TRBJ1-4
ASSPGVLNEKLF
>TRBV25-1|TRBJ2-3
ASSDNTQY
>TRBV27|TRBJ2-3
ASSWIGGRTDTQY
>TRBV20-1|TRBJ2-7
SARGAGGGYEQY
>TRBV18|TRBJ2-7
ASSPDREIQY
>TRBV27|.
ASSPETSGANEQY
>TRBV12-3/TRBV12-4|TRBJ1-2
ASSSDILKGYT
>TRBV7-9|TRBJ1-2
ASSLWSSVYGYT
>TRBV10-3|TRBJ2-1
ATSGQGEYNEQF
>TRBV9|TRBJ2-3
ASSPRSISTDTQY